The rows below give T cell receptor beta chains drawn from one sample of a study of graft-versus-host responses after intestinal transplantation. Here immunoSEQ multiplex PCR was the method, and the copy in TCRdb shows in-frame clones only, minus some. The sample lists fewer than 25,000 clones, around 85% seen once, with around 0.91% in the top ten. The input for sequencing was PBMCs, taken 450 to 480 days after intestinal transplant. These receptors originate from a human patient who received an intestinal transplant, so some T cells may come from the graft donor. Each CDR3 is given with its conserved first and last residue. D genes are given only for firm matches. A row's size may be missing; if present it is once, few, many or a size class.

clone_size,d_call,j_call,v_call,cdr3_aa,cdr3_nt
once,TRBD2,TRBJ2-2,TRBV7-3,CASSWGLAGVTGELFF,TGTGCCAGCAGCTGGGGACTAGCGGGAGTCACCGGGGAGCTGTTTTTT
-,TRBD2,TRBJ2-7,TRBV6-5,CASSYSLAGHYEQYF,TGTGCCAGCAGTTACTCACTAGCGGGGCACTACGAGCAGTACTTC
few,TRBD1,TRBJ2-7,TRBV27,CASQLTGQGFYEQYF,TGTGCCAGCCAACTCACGGGACAGGGGTTCTACGAGCAGTACTTC
-,-,TRBJ2-5,TRBV19,CASSHLAGHEETQYF,TGTGCCAGTAGCCACCTCGCGGGACACGAAGAGACCCAGTACTTC
-,TRBD1,TRBJ2-5,TRBV6-1,CASSLGQGRETQYF,TGTGCCAGCAGCCTGGGACAGGGCAGAGAGACCCAGTACTTC
-,-,TRBJ1-2,TRBV28,CASSSRPRVDTF,TGTGCCAGCAGTAGTCGCCCTAGGGTGGACACCTTC
-,TRBD2,TRBJ2-7,TRBV11-3,CASSLAGGLSYEQYF,TGTGCCAGCAGCTTAGCGGGAGGCCTCTCCTACGAGCAGTACTTC
-,-,TRBJ1-1,TRBV5-5,CASSFRTANTEAFF,TGTGCCAGCAGCTTCAGGACAGCCAACACTGAAGCTTTCTTT
-,-,TRBJ2-2,TRBV6-5,CASSYSVGDFTGELFF,TGTGCCAGCAGTTACTCGGTGGGGGACTTCACCGGGGAGCTGTTTTTT
-,-,TRBJ1-4,TRBV6-5,CASSYSQGATNEKLFF,TGTGCCAGCAGTTACTCCCAGGGAGCAACTAATGAAAAACTGTTTTTT
-,-,TRBJ1-6,TRBV14,CASSQDPVYSPLHF,TGTGCCAGCAGCCAAGATCCCGTGTATTCACCCCTCCACTTT
-,-,TRBJ2-7,TRBV9,CASSGGGAGSYEQYF,TGTGCCAGCAGCGGTGGGGGGGCAGGATCCTACGAGCAGTACTTC
few,TRBD2,TRBJ2-2,TRBV6-1,CASGEGITGELFF,TGTGCCAGCGGGGAGGGGATCACCGGGGAGCTGTTTTTT
-,-,TRBJ1-2,TRBV6-6,CASSYEGTRYGYTF,TGTGCCAGCAGTTACGAGGGCACCCGGTATGGCTACACCTTC
-,-,TRBJ1-5,TRBV4-1,CASSLGGLPNQPQHF,TGCGCCAGCAGCCTAGGAGGGCTCCCTAATCAGCCCCAGCATTTT
-,-,TRBJ2-1,TRBV21-1,CASTDPGTSGKNEQFF,TGTGCCAGCACCGACCCCGGGACTAGCGGGAAAAATGAGCAGTTCTTC
-,TRBD1,TRBJ2-3,TRBV5-1,CASSSDRATDTQYF,TGCGCCAGCAGCTCAGACAGGGCCACAGATACGCAGTATTTT
-,-,TRBJ2-3,TRBV18,CASSPTGGTDTQYF,TGTGCCAGCTCACCGACAGGCGGCACAGATACGCAGTATTTT
once,-,TRBJ1-1,TRBV19,CASRRKDSDLGTEAFF,TGTGCCAGTAGGAGGAAGGACTCGGATTTGGGGACTGAAGCTTTCTTT
-,TRBD1,TRBJ2-3,TRBV15,CATSRASGTGFTDTQYF,TGTGCCACCAGCAGGGCATCTGGGACAGGGTTCACAGATACGCAGTATTTT
-,-,TRBJ2-3,TRBV30,CACALLGDTQYF,TGTGCCTGCGCCCTCCTGGGGGATACGCAGTATTTT
-,-,TRBJ2-5,TRBV4-2,CASSQDYGTQYF,TGTGCCAGCAGCCAAGATTACGGGACCCAGTACTTC
-,TRBD1,TRBJ2-7,TRBV6-1,CASRSGTGSYEQYF,TGTGCCAGCCGGTCCGGGACAGGCTCCTACGAGCAGTACTTC
-,TRBD1,TRBJ2-2,TRBV6-6,CASSRDLGTGSGELFF,TGTGCCAGCAGCCGCGATTTAGGGACAGGATCCGGGGAGCTGTTTTTT
-,-,TRBJ1-2,TRBV5-6,CASRLVGVDGYTF,TGTGCCAGCAGATTAGTAGGGGTCGATGGCTACACCTTC
-,-,TRBJ2-3,TRBV7-3,CAGSLGGSTDTQYF,TGTGCCGGCAGCTTGGGCGGAAGCACAGATACGCAGTATTTT
-,TRBD1,TRBJ1-4,TRBV14,CASSQDRGPNEKLFF,TGTGCCAGCAGCCAAGACAGGGGGCCTAATGAAAAACTGTTTTTT
-,-,TRBJ2-3,TRBV9,CASSVGRGWGTQYF,TGTGCCAGCAGCGTAGGGCGTGGGTGGGGTACGCAGTATTTT
-,TRBD1,TRBJ2-7,TRBV10-1,CASSPGQGEQYF,TGCGCCAGCAGTCCGGGACAGGGCGAGCAGTACTTC
-,TRBD2,TRBJ2-5,TRBV7-3,CASSLGVGLAGAETQYF,TGTGCCAGCAGCTTAGGAGTGGGGCTAGCGGGAGCAGAGACCCAGTACTTC
-,TRBD1,TRBJ2-3,TRBV6-1,CASSATGYNTDTQYF,TGTGCCAGCAGTGCGACAGGGTATAACACAGATACGCAGTATTTT
-,-,TRBJ1-5,TRBV9,CASSVGGGNQPQHF,TGTGCCAGCAGCGTCGGGGGCGGCAATCAGCCCCAGCATTTT
few,-,TRBJ1-2,TRBV5-1,CASSPQGATGYTF,TGCGCCAGCAGCCCGCAAGGGGCAACTGGCTACACCTTC
-,-,TRBJ2-6,TRBV9,CASGAGANVLTF,TGTGCCAGTGGGGCTGGGGCCAACGTCCTGACTTTC
few,-,TRBJ2-3,TRBV4-1,CASRCTQYF,TGCGCCAGCAGGTGTACGCAGTATTTT
-,TRBD1,TRBJ2-7,TRBV28,CASSRPGQGPYEQYF,TGTGCCAGCAGTCGCCCGGGACAGGGGCCCTACGAGCAGTACTTC
-,TRBD1,TRBJ2-3,TRBV6-5,CASSRDRAENTQYF,TGTGCCAGCAGTCGGGACAGGGCGGAGAATACGCAGTATTTT
-,-,TRBJ2-5,TRBV5-1,CASRDNPYQETQYF,TGCGCCAGCAGAGACAACCCCTACCAAGAGACCCAGTACTTC
-,-,TRBJ2-7,TRBV30,CASGLRSYEQYF,TGTGCCTCAGGGCTAAGGTCCTACGAGCAGTACTTC